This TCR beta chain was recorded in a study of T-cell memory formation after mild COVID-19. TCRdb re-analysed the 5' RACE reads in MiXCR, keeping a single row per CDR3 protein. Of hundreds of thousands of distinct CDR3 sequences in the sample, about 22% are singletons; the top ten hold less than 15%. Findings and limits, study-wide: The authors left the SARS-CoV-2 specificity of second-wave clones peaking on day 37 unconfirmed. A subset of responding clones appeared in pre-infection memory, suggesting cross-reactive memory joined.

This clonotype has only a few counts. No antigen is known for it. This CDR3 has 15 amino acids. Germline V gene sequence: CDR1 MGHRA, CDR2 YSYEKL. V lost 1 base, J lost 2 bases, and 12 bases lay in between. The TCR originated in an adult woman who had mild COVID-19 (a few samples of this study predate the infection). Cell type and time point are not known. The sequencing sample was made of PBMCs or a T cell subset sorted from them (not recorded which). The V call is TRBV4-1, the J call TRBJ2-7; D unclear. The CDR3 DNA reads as TGCGCCAGCAGCCAAGTTTATCCCGGCGCCTACGAGCAGTACTTC. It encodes CASSQVYPGAYEQYF.